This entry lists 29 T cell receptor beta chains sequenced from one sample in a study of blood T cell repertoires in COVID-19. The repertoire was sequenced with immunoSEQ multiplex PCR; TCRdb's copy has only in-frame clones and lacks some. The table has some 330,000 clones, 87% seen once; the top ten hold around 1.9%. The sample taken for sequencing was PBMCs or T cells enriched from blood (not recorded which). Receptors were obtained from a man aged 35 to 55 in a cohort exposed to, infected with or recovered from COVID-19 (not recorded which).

CDR3: CASSRGGLLEQYF. DNA for the CDR3: TGTGCCAGCAGCCGGGGGGGGCTGCTCGAGCAGTACTTC. The gene calls are TRBV5-4 and TRBJ2-7; 8 nucleotides match TRBD2. The V segment lost 4 bases and the J segment 6 bases; nucleotides outside the gene matches: 6. CDR3 length: 13 amino acids. Germline CDR1 SGHNT, CDR2 YYREEE (reference sequence). Using reference TRBV5-4 and TRBJ2-7 for the parts outside the CDR3, the full variable domain is ETGVTQSPTHLIKTRGQQVTLRCSSQSGHNTVSWYQQALGQGPQFIFQYYREEENGRGNFPPRFSGLQFPNYSSELNVNALELDDSALYLCASSRGGLLEQYFGPGTRLTVT.

CDR3 protein: CVRSQGCPGETQYF. The CDR3 coding sequence is TGTGTCAGAAGCCAGGGGTGCCCCGGAGAGACCCAGTACTTC. The genes are TRBV7-5 and TRBJ2-5; the D call in the table, TRBD1, was not verified against the DNA. TRBV7-5 is a pseudogene. This CDR3 comprises 14 residues.

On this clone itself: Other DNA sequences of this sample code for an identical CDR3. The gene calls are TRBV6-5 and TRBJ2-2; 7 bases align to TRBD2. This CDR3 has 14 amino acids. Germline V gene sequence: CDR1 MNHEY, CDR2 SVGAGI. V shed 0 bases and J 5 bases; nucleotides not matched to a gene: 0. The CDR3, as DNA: TGTGCCAGCAGTTACTCCGGGGGGACCGGGGAGCTGTTTTTT. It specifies CASSYSGGTGELFF.

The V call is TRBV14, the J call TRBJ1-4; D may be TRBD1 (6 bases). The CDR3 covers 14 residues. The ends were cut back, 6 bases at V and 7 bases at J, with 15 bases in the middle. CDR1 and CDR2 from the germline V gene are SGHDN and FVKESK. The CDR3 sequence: CASSLQGIGEKLFF. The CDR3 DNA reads TGTGCCAGCAGTCTACAGGGTATTGGTGAAAAACTGTTTTTT.

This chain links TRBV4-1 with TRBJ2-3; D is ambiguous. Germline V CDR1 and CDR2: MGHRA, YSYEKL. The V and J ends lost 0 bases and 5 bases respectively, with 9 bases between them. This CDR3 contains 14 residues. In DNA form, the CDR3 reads TGCGCCAGCAGCCAAGACCCCCGGGTAGATACGCAGTATTTT. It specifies CASSQDPRVDTQYF.

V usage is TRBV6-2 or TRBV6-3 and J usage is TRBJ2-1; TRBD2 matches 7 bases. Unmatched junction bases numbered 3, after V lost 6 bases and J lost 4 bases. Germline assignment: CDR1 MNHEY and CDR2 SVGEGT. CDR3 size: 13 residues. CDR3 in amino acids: CASSNGRYNEQFF. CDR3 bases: TGTGCCAGCAGCAACGGGAGGTACAATGAGCAGTTCTTC.

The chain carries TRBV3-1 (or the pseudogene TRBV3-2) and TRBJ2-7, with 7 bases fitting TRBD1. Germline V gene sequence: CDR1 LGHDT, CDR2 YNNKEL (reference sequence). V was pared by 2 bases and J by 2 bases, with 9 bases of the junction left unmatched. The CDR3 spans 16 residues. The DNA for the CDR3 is TGTGCCAGCAGCCAAAGGGGAACTCAGGGGGCCTACGAGCAGTACTTC. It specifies CASSQRGTQGAYEQYF.

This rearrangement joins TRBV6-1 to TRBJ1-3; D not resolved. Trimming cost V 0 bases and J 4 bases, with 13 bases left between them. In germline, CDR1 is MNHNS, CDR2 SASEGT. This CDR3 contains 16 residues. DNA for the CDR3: TGTGCCAGCAGTGAAGCGCCCCGGGGAACAGGAAACACCATATATTTT. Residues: CASSEAPRGTGNTIYF.

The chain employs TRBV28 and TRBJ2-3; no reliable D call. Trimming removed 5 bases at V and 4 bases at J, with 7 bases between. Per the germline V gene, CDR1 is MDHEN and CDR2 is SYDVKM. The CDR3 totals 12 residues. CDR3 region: CASSAAADTQYF. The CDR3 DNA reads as TGTGCCAGCAGTGCGGCCGCAGATACGCAGTATTTT.

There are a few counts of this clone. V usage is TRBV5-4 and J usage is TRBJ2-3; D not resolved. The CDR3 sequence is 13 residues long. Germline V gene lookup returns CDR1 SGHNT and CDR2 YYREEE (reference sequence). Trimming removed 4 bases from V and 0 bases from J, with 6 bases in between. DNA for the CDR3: TGTGCCAGCAGCGCGACTAGCACAGATACGCAGTATTTT. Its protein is CASSATSTDTQYF.

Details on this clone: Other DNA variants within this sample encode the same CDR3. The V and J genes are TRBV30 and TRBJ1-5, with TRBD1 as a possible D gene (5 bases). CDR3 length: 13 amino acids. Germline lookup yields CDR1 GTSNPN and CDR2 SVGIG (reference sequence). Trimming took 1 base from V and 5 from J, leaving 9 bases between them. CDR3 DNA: TGTGCCTGGAGTGGGCAGGGCTATCAGCCCCAGCATTTT. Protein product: CAWSGQGYQPQHF.

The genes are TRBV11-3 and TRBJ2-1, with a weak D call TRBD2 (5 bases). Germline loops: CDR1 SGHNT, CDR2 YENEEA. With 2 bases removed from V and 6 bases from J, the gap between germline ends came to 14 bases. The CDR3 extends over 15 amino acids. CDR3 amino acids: CASSLRLGGSNEQFF. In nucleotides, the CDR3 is TGTGCCAGCAGCTTAAGACTTGGAGGATCCAATGAGCAGTTCTTC.

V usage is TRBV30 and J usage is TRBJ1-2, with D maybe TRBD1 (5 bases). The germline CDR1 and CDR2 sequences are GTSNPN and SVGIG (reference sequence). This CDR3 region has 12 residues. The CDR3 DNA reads TGTGCGCGAGAACAGGAAAACTATGGCTACACCTTC. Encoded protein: CAREQENYGYTF.

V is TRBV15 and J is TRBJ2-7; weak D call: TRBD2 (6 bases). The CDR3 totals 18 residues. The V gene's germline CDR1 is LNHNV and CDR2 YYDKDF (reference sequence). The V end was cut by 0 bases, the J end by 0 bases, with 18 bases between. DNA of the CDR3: TGTGCCACCAGCAGAGATTTGCTCGGGACTGACAACTCCTACGAGCAGTACTTC. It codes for CATSRDLLGTDNSYEQYF.

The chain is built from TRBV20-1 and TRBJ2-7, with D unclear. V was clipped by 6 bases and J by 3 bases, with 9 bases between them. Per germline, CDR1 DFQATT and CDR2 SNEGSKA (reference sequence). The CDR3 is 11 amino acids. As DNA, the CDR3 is TGCAGTGCGGAACAGAGCTACGAGCAGTACTTC. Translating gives CSAEQSYEQYF.

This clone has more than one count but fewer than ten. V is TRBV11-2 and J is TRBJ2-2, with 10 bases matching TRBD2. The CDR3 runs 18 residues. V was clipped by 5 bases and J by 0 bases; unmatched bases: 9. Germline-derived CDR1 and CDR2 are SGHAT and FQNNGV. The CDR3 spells CASSPLAGGRTNTGELFF. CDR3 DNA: TGTGCCAGCAGCCCCTTAGCGGGAGGACGCACGAACACCGGGGAGCTGTTTTTT.

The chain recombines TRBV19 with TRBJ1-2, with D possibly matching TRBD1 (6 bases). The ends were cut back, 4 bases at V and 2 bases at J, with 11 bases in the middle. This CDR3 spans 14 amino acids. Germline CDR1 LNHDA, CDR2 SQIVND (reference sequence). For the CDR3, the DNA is TGTGCCAGTAGTACCAGCGGGGGCAACTATGGCTACACCTTC. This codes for CASSTSGGNYGYTF. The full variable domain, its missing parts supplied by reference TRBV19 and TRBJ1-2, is DGGITQSPKYLFRKEGQNVTLSCEQNLNHDAMYWYRQDPGQGLRLIYYSQIVNDFQKGDIAEGYSVSREKKESFPLTVTSAQKNPTAFYLCASSTSGGNYGYTFGSGTRLTVV.

In nucleotides, the CDR3 is TGTGCCAGCAGCGATCAGGGCCCAGGCAGGGCCAACTCTGGGGCCAACGTCCTGACTTTC. Its translation is CASSDQGPGRANSGANVLTF. The chain uses TRBV7-3 and TRBJ2-6, with a tentative D call TRBD1 (5 bases). The CDR3 totals 20 residues. The germline V gene has CDR1 SGHTA and CDR2 FQGTGA. V was pared by 5 bases and J by 0 bases, with 23 bases between.

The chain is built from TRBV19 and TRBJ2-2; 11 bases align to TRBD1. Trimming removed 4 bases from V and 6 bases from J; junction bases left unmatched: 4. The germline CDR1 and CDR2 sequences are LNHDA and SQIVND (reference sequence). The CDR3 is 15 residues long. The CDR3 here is CASSTRDRGAGELFF. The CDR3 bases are TGTGCCAGTAGTACCCGGGACAGGGGGGCCGGGGAGCTGTTTTTT.

CDR3 in DNA: TGTGCCAGCAGCCTCACGGAGCGGGTCGGAGAGACCCAGTACTTC. This gives the protein CASSLTERVGETQYF. The chain is built from TRBV5-4 and TRBJ2-5, with a tentative D call TRBD2 (6 bases). The CDR3 is made up of 15 amino acids. Trimming stripped 4 bases from V and 4 bases from J, with 17 bases between. The germline V gene has CDR1 SGHNT and CDR2 YYREEE (reference sequence). Full variable domain (missing parts from reference TRBV5-4 and TRBJ2-5): ETGVTQSPTHLIKTRGQQVTLRCSSQSGHNTVSWYQQALGQGPQFIFQYYREEENGRGNFPPRFSGLQFPNYSSELNVNALELDDSALYLCASSLTERVGETQYFGPGTRLLVL.

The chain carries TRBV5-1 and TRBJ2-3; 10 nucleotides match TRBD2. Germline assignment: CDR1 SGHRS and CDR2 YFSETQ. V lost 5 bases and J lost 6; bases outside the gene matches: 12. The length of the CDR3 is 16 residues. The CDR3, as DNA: TGCGCCAGCAGTGGAGGCGGTAGCGGGAGGAGGGATACGCAGTATTTT. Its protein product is CASSGGGSGRRDTQYF. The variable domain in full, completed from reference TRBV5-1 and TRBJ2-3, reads KAGVTQTPRYLIKTRGQQVTLSCSPISGHRSVSWYQQTPGQGLQFLFEYFSETQRNKGNFPGRFSGRQFSNSRSEMNVSTLELGDSALYLCASSGGGSGRRDTQYFGPGTRLTVL.

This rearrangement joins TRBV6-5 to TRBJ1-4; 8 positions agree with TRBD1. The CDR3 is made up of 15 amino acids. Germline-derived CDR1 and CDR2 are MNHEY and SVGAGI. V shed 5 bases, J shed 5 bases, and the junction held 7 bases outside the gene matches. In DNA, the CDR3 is TGTGCCAGCAGTCCCCGGACAGGGTGGAATGAAAAACTGTTTTTT. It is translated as CASSPRTGWNEKLFF.

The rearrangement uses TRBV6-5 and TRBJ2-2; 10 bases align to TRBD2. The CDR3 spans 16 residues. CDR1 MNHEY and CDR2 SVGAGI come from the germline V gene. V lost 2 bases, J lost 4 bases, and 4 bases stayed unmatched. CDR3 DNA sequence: TGTGCCAGCAGTTACGAGGGACTAGCGATCACCGGGGAGCTGTTTTTT. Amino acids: CASSYEGLAITGELFF.

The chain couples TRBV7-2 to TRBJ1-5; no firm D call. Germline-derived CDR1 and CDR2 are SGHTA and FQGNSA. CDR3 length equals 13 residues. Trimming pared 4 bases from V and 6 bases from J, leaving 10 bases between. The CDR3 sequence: CASSSLIGQPQHF. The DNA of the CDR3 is TGTGCCAGCAGCTCCTTGATCGGTCAGCCCCAGCATTTT.

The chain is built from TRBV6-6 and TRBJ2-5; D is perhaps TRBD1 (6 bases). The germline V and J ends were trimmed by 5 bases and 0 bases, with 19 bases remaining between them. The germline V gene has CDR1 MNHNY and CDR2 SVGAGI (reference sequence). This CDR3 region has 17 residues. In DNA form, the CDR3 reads TGTGCCAGCAGTCCCAAACGACAGGCGAAATACCAAGAGACCCAGTACTTC. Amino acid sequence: CASSPKRQAKYQETQYF.

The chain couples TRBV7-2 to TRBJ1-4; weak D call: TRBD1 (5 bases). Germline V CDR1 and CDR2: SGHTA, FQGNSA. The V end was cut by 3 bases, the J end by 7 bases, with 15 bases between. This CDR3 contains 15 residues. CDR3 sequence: CASSFGGRGGEKLFF. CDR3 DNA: TGTGCCAGCAGCTTTGGGGGACGGGGAGGTGAAAAACTGTTTTTT.

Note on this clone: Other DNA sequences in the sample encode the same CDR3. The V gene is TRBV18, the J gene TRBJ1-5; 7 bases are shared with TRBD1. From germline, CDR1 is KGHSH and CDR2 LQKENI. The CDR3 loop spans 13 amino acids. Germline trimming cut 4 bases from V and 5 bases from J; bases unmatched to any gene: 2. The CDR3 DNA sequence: TGTGCCAGCTCACAGGGGGCCGATCAGCCCCAGCATTTT. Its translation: CASSQGADQPQHF.

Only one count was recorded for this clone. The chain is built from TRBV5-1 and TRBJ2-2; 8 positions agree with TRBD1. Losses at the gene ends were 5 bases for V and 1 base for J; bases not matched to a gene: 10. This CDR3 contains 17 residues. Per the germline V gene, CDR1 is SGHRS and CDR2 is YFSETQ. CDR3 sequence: CASRPDRALQNTGELFF. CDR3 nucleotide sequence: TGCGCCAGCAGGCCGGACAGGGCCTTACAGAACACCGGGGAGCTGTTTTTT.

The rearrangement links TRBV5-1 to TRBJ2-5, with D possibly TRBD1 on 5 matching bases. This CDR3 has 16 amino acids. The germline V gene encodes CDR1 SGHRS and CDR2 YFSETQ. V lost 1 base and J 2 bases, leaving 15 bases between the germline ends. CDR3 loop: CASSLTSGQGQETQYF. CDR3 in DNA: TGCGCCAGCAGCTTGACCTCAGGGCAAGGGCAAGAGACCCAGTACTTC.